These T cell receptor beta chains were read from a single sample in a study of T cell clusters in autoimmune cytopenias. TCRdb re-called the multiplex PCR reads and shows each CDR3 protein once, DNA omitted. The data include about 6,000 distinct CDR3 sequences; the top ten clones carry around 19%. The specimen sequenced was peripheral blood. These receptors originate from a human donor with an autoimmune cytopenia or autoimmune hepatitis (not recorded which). The CDR3 runs from the conserved cysteine through the conserved F or W. The listing skips clone size in some rows; elsewhere it reads once, few, many or a size class.

>.|17|TRBJ2-1|TRBV6-2/TRBV6-3
CASAFERTSGGPETQYF
>.|14|TRBJ2-4|TRBV19
CASSIQGAKNIQYF
>.|14|TRBJ1-5|TRBV20-1
CSATDGQEKQPQHF
>.|14|TRBJ2-5|TRBV11-3
CASSLAGGQETQYF
>.|15|TRBJ1-1|TRBV10-1
CASSGRQGADTEAFF
>.|15|TRBJ1-1|TRBV30
CAWTTGLGMNTEAFF
>.|16|TRBJ2-3|TRBV5-4
CASSGRGSTGADTQYF
>medium-sized|12|TRBJ2-3|TRBV6-5
CASSYSGDTQYF
>medium-sized|16|TRBJ2-5|TRBV5-4
CASSLDPGGLRETQYF
>medium-sized|13|TRBJ2-5|TRBV12-3/TRBV12-4
CASSLLTFQTQYF
>medium-sized|13|TRBJ1-1|TRBV6-5
CASSYGTNTEAFF
>.|14|TRBJ1-2|TRBV29-1
CSVRRDRGGYGYTF
>medium-sized|15|TRBJ1-4|TRBV13
CASSVTGGVEEKLFF
>medium-sized|11|TRBJ1-2|TRBV19
CASSGNYGYTF
>.|11|TRBJ2-7|TRBV6-5
CASNTRDEQYF
>.|16|TRBJ1-1|TRBV6-6
CASRATDRGDDTEAFF
>.|14|TRBJ1-2|TRBV10-3
CAISDGTAKGGYTF
>.|14|TRBJ1-3|TRBV19
CASSEGESGNTIYF
>medium-sized|12|TRBJ2-1|TRBV6-6
CASTRSGSEQFF
>.|16|TRBJ1-6|TRBV14
CASSDQTQGAYSPLHF
>medium-sized|14|TRBJ2-7|TRBV5-4
CASSPDRGSYEQYF
>.|15|TRBJ2-3|TRBV5-5
CASSPDGGGTDTQYF
>.|17|TRBJ1-4|TRBV7-9
CASSSRGLRTGDEKLFF
>medium-sized|15|TRBJ1-3|TRBV7-6
CASSLAAGTSNTIYF
>medium-sized|16|TRBJ2-5|TRBV11-3
CASSLGPGLGQETQYF
>medium-sized|13|TRBJ2-7|TRBV6-5
CASSSSGTYEQYF
>.|15|TRBJ1-6|TRBV12-3/TRBV12-4
CASRESTVDNSPLHF
>medium-sized|13|TRBJ2-2|TRBV10-3
CAIRDRGPGELFF
>medium-sized|13|TRBJ2-2|TRBV29-1
CSVGDTNTGELFF
>medium-sized|17|TRBJ2-2|TRBV5-6
CASSRKGMRANTGELFF
>.|13|TRBJ2-3|TRBV20-1
CSGRDSRTDTQYF
>medium-sized|13|TRBJ2-1|TRBV6-4
CASSDVRGNEQFF
>medium-sized|14|TRBJ2-2|TRBV5-5
CASSLAGRTGELFF
>.|13|TRBJ2-7|TRBV30
CAWSVPPSYEQYF
>.|14|TRBJ1-5|TRBV6-6
CASRLRGSYQPQHF
>.|16|TRBJ2-3|TRBV6-6
CASSYSAGGSADTQYF
>.|14|TRBJ1-2|TRBV19
CASSILDRGYGYTF
>medium-sized|15|TRBJ1-5|TRBV15
CATSPVGQLSQPQHF
>.|16|TRBJ1-3|TRBV6-5
CASSSPDRVGGNTIYF
>medium-sized|14|TRBJ1-6|TRBV5-6
CASSLIRNNSPLHF
>.|16|TRBJ1-2|TRBV27
CASSLRQGALPNGYTF
>medium-sized|16|TRBJ1-4|TRBV5-6
CASSLAKDRPNEKLFF
>medium-sized|14|TRBJ1-2|TRBV19
CASSISSLNYGYTF
>.|15|TRBJ2-3|TRBV18
CASSPGQGASDTQYF
>medium-sized|15|TRBJ2-5|TRBV5-6
CASSLLTDRVGTQYF
>medium-sized|13|TRBJ1-2|TRBV6-5
CASSYSGVNGYTF
>medium-sized|14|TRBJ1-5|TRBV19
CASRAGASNQPQHF
>medium-sized|12|TRBJ2-2|TRBV4-2
CASSQGPGELFF
>.|15|TRBJ1-4|TRBV7-9
CASSLYQGQDEKLFF
>.|13|TRBJ2-3|TRBV20-1
CSARRALDGTQYF
>.|15|TRBJ1-5|TRBV5-6
CASSLGGMSNQPQHF
>medium-sized|13|TRBJ2-5|TRBV6-5
CASSYVPGETQYF
>.|16|TRBJ2-1|TRBV20-1
CSATSFTASSYNEQFF
>medium-sized|13|TRBJ1-3|TRBV29-1
CSVMDIAGNTIYF
>.|14|TRBJ2-7|TRBV6-1
CASSVERGEYEQYF
>.|15|TRBJ2-3|TRBV5-1
CASSLDGYGTDTQYF
>medium-sized|13|TRBJ2-5|TRBV30
CAWRLRGLETQYF
>medium-sized|13|TRBJ2-5|TRBV5-6
CASSLPEPPLEYF
>.|17|TRBJ1-3|TRBV12-3/TRBV12-4
CASSFGDPGRTGNTIYF
>.|16|TRBJ1-4|TRBV30
CAWDPGQAGTNEKLFF